This TCR beta chain was identified during a study of blood T cell repertoires in COVID-19. V was shortened by 1 base and J by 7 bases, with 7 bases between the two germline ends. There are 12 residues in the CDR3. Germline V gene data show CDR1 as SEHNR and CDR2 as FQNEAQ (reference sequence). Clones were read by immunoSEQ multiplex PCR, and TCRdb kept only the in-frame ones, dropping some. The sample carries about 160,000 clones, under 80% recorded once. The J gene is TRBJ1-1, the V gene TRBV7-9; D uncertain. This sequence was found in a man aged 65-85 years with acute or convalescent COVID-19. The sequenced sample was peripheral blood. The CDR3 loop is CASSLVVGEAFF. CDR3 in DNA: TGTGCCAGCAGCTTAGTGGTCGGTGAAGCTTTCTTT.